These 21 T cell receptor beta chains originate from one sample sequenced in a study of blood T cell repertoires in COVID-19 (TCRdb year 2020). The library was obtained by the immunoSEQ multiplex PCR assay. TCRdb obtained this table from immuneACCESS and retained in-frame rearrangements with V and J assigned. These tables miss some clones; where compared with another copy, unresolved V genes account for less than half of the shortfall, and the remainder is unexplained. The sample table holds roughly 200,000 clones, of which 84% were seen once. Around 2.9% of the sample is taken by the ten largest. The specimen was PBMCs or T cells enriched from blood (not recorded which). These receptors were obtained from a woman younger than 45 who had been exposed to COVID-19.

The V call is TRBV19, the J call TRBJ1-3; 9 positions match TRBD1. Per the germline V gene, CDR1 is LNHDA and CDR2 is SQIVND (reference sequence). J gave up 2 bases and V 9 bases, and 5 bases lay outside the gene matches. The CDR3 is 14 residues long. The CDR3 DNA reads TGTGCCAGCGGACAGGGGTCCCCTGGAAACACCATATATTTT. Amino acids: CASGQGSPGNTIYF.

V is TRBV12-5 and J is TRBJ1-1; weak D call: TRBD1 (5 bases). The germline V and J ends were trimmed by 4 bases and 4 bases, with 16 bases remaining between them. The length of the CDR3 is 15 residues. Germline values: CDR1 LGHNT, CDR2 FRNRAP. The CDR3 nucleotides read TGTGCTAGTGGTTGGGCTGGTCAGGGAGGCACTGAAGCTTTCTTT. Its protein is CASGWAGQGGTEAFF.

This chain connects TRBV5-4 to TRBJ1-4, with D possibly TRBD1 on 6 matching bases. V was pared by 0 bases and J by 10 bases, with 13 bases between. The CDR3 runs to 14 residues. Germline V gene sequence: CDR1 SGHNT, CDR2 YYREEE (reference sequence). As DNA, the CDR3 is TGTGCCAGCAGCTTGGACAGGGCCCGCAGAAAACTGTTTTTT. The encoded protein is CASSLDRARRKLFF.

The chain uses TRBV6-5 and TRBJ1-6, with unresolved D. The CDR3 totals 15 residues. Trimming removed 6 bases at V and 1 base at J, with 10 bases between. Germline CDR1 and CDR2: MNHEY and SVGAGI. For the CDR3, the DNA is TGTGCCAGCAGGCCGGTCGCGTCCTATAATTCACCCCTCCACTTT. Amino acid sequence: CASRPVASYNSPLHF.

This clone appeared a single time. This chain links TRBV29-1 with TRBJ2-5; the match to TRBD2 covers 13 bases. CDR3 length: 16 amino acids. Germline-derived CDR1 and CDR2 are SQVTM and ANQGSEA. V gave up 4 bases and J gave up 2 bases; unmatched junction bases: 7. The CDR3 protein is CSVVRGTSGVQETQYF. For the CDR3, the DNA is TGCAGCGTTGTCAGGGGGACTAGCGGGGTACAAGAGACCCAGTACTTC.

This clone was recorded only once. This chain uses TRBV7-2 with TRBJ2-4, with 7 bases matching TRBD2. From germline, CDR1 is SGHTA and CDR2 FQGNSA. This CDR3 contains 19 residues. The V and J ends lost 1 base and 0 bases, in that order; junction bases with no gene match: 12. The CDR3 DNA is TGTGCCAGCAGCTTAGTAGCAGGGACTACCTTGGGAGCCAAAAACATTCAGTACTTC. Amino acid sequence: CASSLVAGTTLGAKNIQYF.

In its sample, this clone was seen once. Germline and junction disagree at one end, which may indicate a read error. This chain joins TRBV7-7 and TRBJ2-5, with 8 bases aligning to TRBD2. From germline, CDR1 is SSHAT and CDR2 FNYEAQ (reference sequence). The CDR3 has 15 residues. The CDR3 spells CASSLALTSGETQYF. CDR3 nucleotide sequence: TGTGCTAGCAGCTTAGCGCTCACTAGCGGAGAGACCCAGTACTTC.

The chain uses TRBV2 and TRBJ2-1; 8 nucleotides match TRBD1. V dropped 8 bases and J dropped 5; count of bases not matched to a gene: 2. The CDR3 spans 12 residues. Germline CDR1 reads SNHLY; CDR2 reads FYNNEI. Here the CDR3 DNA reads TGTGCCAGCCGGGACAGGAACAATGAGCAGTTCTTC. This codes for CASRDRNNEQFF.

This rearrangement joins TRBV29-1 to TRBJ1-1; no clear D. The V and J ends lost 5 bases and 0 bases respectively, with 16 bases between them. CDR1 and CDR2 (germline): SQVTM, ANQGSEA. The CDR3 consists of 15 residues. For the CDR3, the DNA is TGCAGCGTTATTCCCCCGGGAAGCCTGAACACTGAAGCTTTCTTT. This encodes CSVIPPGSLNTEAFF.

This chain uses TRBV6-1 with TRBJ1-6; D ambiguous. This CDR3 is built from 16 residues. Trimming took off 0 bases at V and 5 bases at J, with 11 bases between the two ends. CDR1 and CDR2 (germline): MNHNS, SASEGT. The CDR3 here is CASSEALARHNSPLHF. In DNA, the CDR3 is TGTGCCAGCAGTGAAGCTCTCGCCAGGCATAATTCACCCCTCCACTTT.

The chain's CDR3 is CSALTVGRQFF. The CDR3, as DNA: TGCAGTGCTCTAACGGTTGGGAGGCAGTTCTTC. V is TRBV20-1 and J is TRBJ2-1; possibly TRBD2 for D (5 bases). Per the germline V gene, CDR1 is DFQATT and CDR2 is SNEGSKA (reference sequence). Trimming shortened V by 5 bases and J by 12 bases, and 14 bases separated the two germline ends. The CDR3 totals 11 residues.

CDR3 in amino acids: CASRTGSNPEAFF. For the CDR3, the DNA is TGTGCCAGTCGGACAGGGTCAAATCCTGAAGCTTTCTTT. The chain links TRBV7-2 to TRBJ1-1; 8 bases match TRBD1. The CDR3 contains 13 residues. Trimming removed 9 bases from V and 6 bases from J; junction bases left unmatched: 9. Germline CDR1 and CDR2: SGHTA and FQGNSA.

This chain joins TRBV19 and TRBJ1-5; D is perhaps TRBD1 (5 bases). CDR1 and CDR2 (germline): LNHDA, SQIVND (reference sequence). The CDR3 totals 16 residues. V shed 5 bases and J shed 11 bases, with 25 bases lying between them. CDR3 in amino acids: CASSERRDPGGKAQHF. The CDR3 nucleotides are TGTGCCAGTAGTGAACGCCGGGACCCCGGAGGGAAAGCCCAGCATTTT. The full variable domain, with the rest looked up from reference TRBV19 and TRBJ1-5, is DGGITQSPKYLFRKEGQNVTLSCEQNLNHDAMYWYRQDPGQGLRLIYYSQIVNDFQKGDIAEGYSVSREKKESFPLTVTSAQKNPTAFYLCASSERRDPGGKAQHFGDGTRLSIL.

A few counts support this clone. V is TRBV27 and J is TRBJ1-1; TRBD1 agrees at 9 bases. Germline CDR1 and CDR2: MNHEY and SMNVEV (reference sequence). This CDR3 is built from 17 residues. The ends lost 5 bases at V and 1 base at J; junction bases unmatched: 11. CDR3 DNA sequence: TGTGCCAGCAGTACCTTGGGACAGGGAGGATGGAACACTGAAGCTTTCTTT. Its translation: CASSTLGQGGWNTEAFF.

The chain carries TRBV6-5 and TRBJ1-5, with D maybe TRBD1 (6 bases). The germline gives CDR1 MNHEY, CDR2 SVGAGI. The germline V and J ends were trimmed by 6 bases and 1 base, with 13 bases remaining between them. This CDR3 region has 15 residues. The CDR3 is CASRLGTLSNQPQHF. The CDR3 DNA sequence: TGTGCCAGCAGGCTCGGGACACTAAGCAATCAGCCCCAGCATTTT.

The J gene is TRBJ2-7, the V gene TRBV6-2 or TRBV6-3; 8 nucleotides agree with TRBD1. Germline V gives CDR1 MNHEY, CDR2 SVGEGT. The CDR3 covers 14 residues. Losses at the gene ends were 5 bases for V and 3 bases for J; bases not matched to a gene: 6. Here the CDR3 DNA reads TGTGCCAGCAGTAGGACAGGGCTCCTCTACGAGCAGTACTTC. Residues: CASSRTGLLYEQYF.

The chain uses TRBV15 and TRBJ1-4; a possible D gene is TRBD1 (6 bases). This CDR3 is 15 amino acids long. Trimming stripped 2 bases from V and 6 bases from J, with 13 bases between. Per germline, CDR1 LNHNV and CDR2 YYDKDF (reference sequence). The CDR3 reads CATSRNLRTDEKLFF. The CDR3 DNA sequence: TGTGCCACCAGCAGAAACCTGCGGACAGATGAAAAACTGTTTTTT.

The chain has TRBV11-2 and TRBJ1-1; D unclear. The CDR3 sequence is 15 residues long. V lost 1 base and J lost 3, with 12 bases in between. Germline lookup yields CDR1 SGHAT and CDR2 FQNNGV. Written as DNA, the CDR3 is TGTGCCAGCAGCTTAGTGAGCACTGCCGACACTGAAGCTTTCTTT. Translation gives CASSLVSTADTEAFF. Together with reference TRBV11-2 and TRBJ1-1, the CDR3 gives the full variable domain: EAGVAQSPRYKIIEKRQSVAFWCNPISGHATLYWYQQILGQGPKLLIQFQNNGVVDDSQLPKDRFSAERLKGVDSTLKIQPAKLEDSAVYLCASSLVSTADTEAFFGQGTRLTVV.

This clone came up once. V and J are TRBV10-3 and TRBJ1-3; tentative D call: TRBD1 (6 bases). Germline CDR1 reads ENHRY; CDR2 reads SYGVKD. This CDR3 is 13 amino acids long. The V and J ends lost 8 bases and 4 bases respectively, with 12 bases between them. CDR3 DNA sequence: TGTGCCATCCACACAGGGCTCGGAAACACCATATATTTT. As protein: CAIHTGLGNTIYF.

This clone is termed medium-sized (0.01 to 0.1%). The identical CDR3 is also encoded by other nucleotide sequences in the sample. The V call is TRBV5-1, the J call TRBJ2-3; 11 positions agree with TRBD2. The CDR3 totals 14 residues. With 7 bases clipped from V and 4 bases from J, the junction kept 5 bases outside the gene matches. Germline CDR1 reads SGHRS; CDR2 reads YFSETQ. CDR3: CASGYSGGADTQYF. For the CDR3, the DNA is TGCGCCAGCGGATATAGCGGGGGGGCAGATACGCAGTATTTT.

The chain has TRBV11-2 and TRBJ2-5, with no clear D. This CDR3 has 11 amino acids. Germline CDR1 is SGHAT and CDR2 is FQNNGV. V lost 8 bases, J lost 5 bases, and 9 bases lay in between. The CDR3 sequence is CASAHRETQYF. CDR3 in DNA: TGTGCCAGCGCACACCGTGAGACCCAGTACTTC.